These 19 T cell receptor beta chains came from one sample sequenced in a study of blood T cell repertoires in COVID-19. Only in-frame clones appear in the TCRdb table, and some are missing; sequencing was by immunoSEQ multiplex PCR. The sample carries about 220,000 clones, 80% to 85% recorded once. Specimen: peripheral blood. The source is a woman in her twenties or thirties who had recovered from COVID-19.

This clone was seen once. Other nucleotide sequences from this sample produce the same CDR3. The chain joins TRBV5-1 to TRBJ1-6, with D unresolved. This CDR3 region has 16 residues. V dropped 0 bases and J dropped 9 bases, with 16 bases sitting between them. Germline V gene lookup returns CDR1 SGHRS and CDR2 YFSETQ. CDR3 nucleotides: TGCGCCAGCAGCTTGGTCGGTAGCCGGGGTGGTTCACCCCTCCACTTT. As protein: CASSLVGSRGGSPLHF.

The chain is built from TRBV19 and TRBJ2-1, with 7 nucleotides matching TRBD2. Per germline, CDR1 LNHDA and CDR2 SQIVND (reference sequence). The CDR3 loop spans 16 amino acids. The ends lost 3 bases at V and 1 base at J; junction bases unmatched: 6. CDR3 residues: CASSMVGGSSYNEQFF. DNA of the CDR3: TGTGCCAGTAGTATGGTGGGCGGGAGTTCCTACAATGAGCAGTTCTTC. The whole variable domain, remainder taken from reference TRBV19 and TRBJ2-1, is DGGITQSPKYLFRKEGQNVTLSCEQNLNHDAMYWYRQDPGQGLRLIYYSQIVNDFQKGDIAEGYSVSREKKESFPLTVTSAQKNPTAFYLCASSMVGGSSYNEQFFGPGTRLTVL.

The chain joins TRBV5-1 to TRBJ2-5; the match to TRBD1 covers 8 bases. Germline assignment: CDR1 SGHRS and CDR2 YFSETQ. The CDR3 extends over 14 amino acids. Trimming removed 4 bases from V and 5 bases from J; junction bases left unmatched: 7. CDR3 DNA: TGCGCCAGCAGCCAAGGACAGGGCGGGGAGACCCAGTACTTC. It encodes CASSQGQGGETQYF.

The V and J genes are TRBV27 and TRBJ2-7, with 7 bases that match TRBD2. Losses at the gene ends were 5 bases for V and 3 bases for J; bases not matched to a gene: 10. Germline CDR1 MNHEY, CDR2 SMNVEV (reference sequence). The CDR3 sequence is 15 residues long. Here the CDR3 DNA reads TGTGCCAGCAGTCCCAGTGGAGCGGGAATCTACGAGCAGTACTTC. Its protein product is CASSPSGAGIYEQYF.

The chain couples TRBV28 to TRBJ2-7; no clear D. CDR1 and CDR2 from the germline V gene are MDHEN and SYDVKM. The CDR3 totals 12 residues. The germline V and J ends were trimmed by 3 bases and 2 bases, with 5 bases remaining between them. CDR3 residues: CASSFSAYEQYF. The CDR3 DNA sequence: TGTGCCAGCAGTTTTTCAGCCTACGAGCAGTACTTC. Full variable domain (rest looked up from reference TRBV28 and TRBJ2-7): DVKVTQSSRYLVKRTGEKVFLECVQDMDHENMFWYRQDPGLGLRLIYFSYDVKMKEKGDIPEGYSVSREKKERFSLILESASTNQTSMYLCASSFSAYEQYFGPGTRLTVT.

The rearrangement uses TRBV27 and TRBJ2-7; 7 bases match TRBD2. The germline gives CDR1 MNHEY, CDR2 SMNVEV (reference sequence). The V segment lost 8 bases and the J segment 2 bases; nucleotides outside the gene matches: 6. This CDR3 has 13 amino acids. CDR3 DNA: TGTGCCAGCTCCTCGAGCGGGACCTACGAGCAGTACTTC. As protein: CASSSSGTYEQYF.

The CDR3 loop reads CASSVDVGFGETQYF. The CDR3, as DNA: TGTGCCAGCAGCGTAGATGTCGGGTTTGGGGAGACCCAGTACTTC. The chain is built from TRBV9 and TRBJ2-5; D is unclear. Trimming shortened V by 0 bases and J by 5 bases, and 14 bases separated the two germline ends. Germline V gene sequence: CDR1 SGDLS, CDR2 YYNGEE. The CDR3 has 15 residues.

The rearrangement joins TRBV6-5 to TRBJ1-1; D is ambiguous. From germline, CDR1 is MNHEY and CDR2 SVGAGI. V lost 3 bases to trimming and J lost 3 bases, with 17 bases between them. The CDR3 has 16 amino acids. The CDR3 DNA sequence: TGTGCCAGCAGTTATGGAGGCAGCTCAGGCTACACTGAAGCTTTCTTT. It is translated as CASSYGGSSGYTEAFF.

In DNA form, the CDR3 reads TGTGCCAGCAGTTTAACTAGCGGGAGCAGCACAGATACGCAGTATTTT. This codes for CASSLTSGSSTDTQYF. The V and J genes are TRBV6-6 and TRBJ2-3, with TRBD2 identical over 11 bases. V lost 4 bases and J lost 0; bases outside the gene matches: 3. Germline CDR1 MNHNY, CDR2 SVGAGI (reference sequence). The CDR3 spans 16 residues.

The V and J genes are TRBV24-1 and TRBJ2-2; 16 positions agree with TRBD2. Germline V gene data show CDR1 as KGHDR and CDR2 as SFDVKD. Trimming took 4 bases from V and 1 from J; bases not matched to a gene: 5. The CDR3 runs to 19 residues. CDR3 DNA: TGTGCCACCAGTGACCCGGGACTAGCGGGAGGGCGGAACACCGGGGAGCTGTTTTTT. Protein product: CATSDPGLAGGRNTGELFF.

The chain has TRBV13 and TRBJ1-2; TRBD1 aligns across 10 bases. Germline lookup yields CDR1 PRHDT and CDR2 FYEKMQ (reference sequence). This CDR3 region has 17 residues. The V segment lost 5 bases and the J segment 2 bases; nucleotides outside the gene matches: 11. CDR3: CASSLLPETGGNYGYTF. In DNA, the CDR3 is TGTGCCAGCAGCCTCCTGCCCGAGACAGGGGGCAACTATGGCTACACCTTC.

The genes are TRBV10-1 and TRBJ2-2, with D possibly matching TRBD2 (6 bases). Trimming shortened V by 2 bases and J by 5 bases, and 9 bases separated the two germline ends. This CDR3 is 14 amino acids long. Germline V gene data show CDR1 as WNHNN and CDR2 as SYGVQD (reference sequence). This chain's CDR3 is CASSEGTATGELFF. The CDR3 nucleotides read TGCGCCAGCAGTGAGGGGACTGCGACCGGGGAGCTGTTTTTT.

V and J are TRBV30 and TRBJ1-1, with 9 nucleotides matching TRBD1. There are 12 residues in the CDR3. In germline, CDR1 is GTSNPN, CDR2 SVGIG (reference sequence). J lost 3 bases, V lost 5 bases, and 1 base had no gene match. The chain's CDR3 is CAWDRGDTEAFF. Written as DNA, the CDR3 is TGTGCCTGGGACAGGGGGGACACTGAAGCTTTCTTT.

This rearrangement joins TRBV5-1 to TRBJ1-4; possible D gene TRBD1, 5 bases. CDR3 length: 15 residues. The germline CDR1 and CDR2 sequences are SGHRS and YFSETQ. Trimming took off 4 bases at V and 7 bases at J, with 17 bases between the two ends. CDR3 in amino acids: CASSLGPGGTEKLFF. In nucleotides, the CDR3 is TGCGCCAGCAGCCTCGGGCCAGGCGGGACTGAAAAACTGTTTTTT.

This sequence joins TRBV29-1 and TRBJ1-2; 7 nucleotides agree with TRBD1. CDR1 and CDR2 (germline): SQVTM, ANQGSEA. This CDR3 has 14 residues. V shed 6 bases, J shed 2 bases, and the junction held 9 bases outside the gene matches. The CDR3 DNA sequence: TGCAGCGTGCAACCGGGACAGACAAACTATGGCTACACCTTC. Its translation: CSVQPGQTNYGYTF.

This chain links TRBV9 with TRBJ1-1; 8 bases line up with TRBD1. This CDR3 contains 19 residues. The V segment lost 0 bases and the J segment 7 bases; nucleotides outside the gene matches: 20. CDR1 is SGDLS and CDR2 is YYNGEE in the germline V gene. The CDR3 sequence is CASSVEILGWRQGFVEAFF. The CDR3 region has the DNA TGTGCCAGCAGCGTAGAAATCCTTGGGTGGCGACAGGGGTTTGTTGAAGCTTTCTTT.

Comment on this clone: The sample holds other DNA sequences that translate to the same CDR3. This rearrangement joins TRBV30 to TRBJ2-7, with 7 nucleotides matching TRBD1. The CDR3 has 14 amino acids. The germline V gene has CDR1 GTSNPN and CDR2 SVGIG (reference sequence). After removal of 0 bases from V and 0 bases from J, the junction contained 2 bases not matched to a gene. CDR3 region: CAWSVQGSSYEQYF. As DNA, the CDR3 is TGTGCCTGGAGTGTACAGGGGAGCTCCTACGAGCAGTACTTC.

The rearrangement uses TRBV6-4 and TRBJ2-1; D is unclear. The V and J ends lost 5 bases and 5 bases respectively, with 10 bases between them. This CDR3 comprises 13 residues. Looked up from germline, CDR1 is MRHNA and CDR2 is SNTAGT. The CDR3 loop reads CASSFETHNEQFF. The CDR3 DNA reads as TGTGCCAGCAGTTTTGAGACACACAATGAGCAGTTCTTC.

This chain connects TRBV5-1 to TRBJ2-5, with TRBD2 identical over 7 bases. Losses at the gene ends were 4 bases for V and 4 bases for J; bases not matched to a gene: 7. CDR1 SGHRS and CDR2 YFSETQ come from the germline V gene. The CDR3 totals 14 residues. CDR3 protein: CASSSGTQGETQYF. CDR3 bases: TGCGCCAGCAGCAGCGGGACTCAGGGAGAGACCCAGTACTTC.